These 3 T cell receptor beta chains were all obtained from the same sample, sequenced in a study of T cells in Graves' hyperthyroidism and ophthalmopathy. Researchers took RNA transcripts and amplified the TCR beta CDR3 regions from them. The HTBI primer set was used in a first-round RT-PCR of the TCR CDR3. TCRdb processed the multiplex PCR reads anew with MiXCR; each CDR3 protein has one entry. There are approximately 600,000 distinct CDR3 sequences in the sample; less than 25% occur only once, and roughly a third lies in the top ten. Sequencing input: blood. Source of these receptors: a young man with Graves' ophthalmopathy.

This clonotype has at least ten counts. This chain joins TRBV7-8 and TRBJ2-5; possible D gene TRBD2, 6 bases. The CDR3 consists of 12 residues. Germline loops: CDR1 SGHVS, CDR2 FQNEAQ. V shed 8 bases and J shed 4 bases, with 11 bases lying between them. The DNA of the CDR3 is TGTGCCAGCTGTACGGGAGTAGAGACCCAGTACTTC. It encodes CASCTGVETQYF.

The chain combines TRBV10-1 with TRBJ2-1; perhaps TRBD2 as D (6 bases). Germline-derived CDR1 and CDR2 are WNHNN and SYGVQD (reference sequence). CDR3 length: 14 residues. V was clipped by 6 bases and J by 0 bases, with 9 bases between them. Here the CDR3 DNA reads TGCGCCAGCAGGGAGGGGAGCTCCTACAATGAGCAGTTCTTC. Its translation: CASREGSSYNEQFF.

The genes are TRBV6-9 and TRBJ2-7, with unresolved D. This CDR3 comprises 14 residues. Per the germline V gene, CDR1 is MNHGY and CDR2 is SVAAGI. Between the trimmed V and J ends, which lost 4 bases and 4 bases, there was a span of 14 bases. CDR3 sequence reads: CASSCSGPPYEQYF. In DNA, the CDR3 is TGTGCCAGCAGTTGCTCCGGGCCACCGTACGAGCAGTACTTC.